This entry lists 18 T cell receptor beta chains sequenced from one sample in a study of T cell responses to AZD1222 COVID-19 vaccine (dated by TCRdb to about 2021). Preparation of the library involved the immunoSEQ multiplex PCR assay. The clones in this table, taken by TCRdb from immuneACCESS, are in-frame only. Not every clone is retained; where verified, under half of the shortfall comes from an unresolved V gene, and the cause of the rest is unknown. The sample yields approximately 90,000 clones; 80% to 90% were counted once. Together, the top ten hold approximately 7.9% of the sample. The sample's time point label, decoded: baseline before first vaccination. The material sequenced was peripheral blood, taken on day 0 of AZD1222 vaccination. These receptors were obtained from an adult in good health.

V gene TRBV11-1 combines with J gene TRBJ2-7, with 7 bases identical to TRBD2. The junction had 7 bases not matched to a gene; V was cut back by 2 bases and J by 3 bases. The CDR3 has 15 amino acids. Germline CDR1 reads SGHAT; CDR2 reads FQDESV (reference sequence). CDR3 protein: CASSLSGVSDYEQYF. CDR3 nucleotides: TGTGCCAGCAGCTTAAGCGGGGTTTCAGACTACGAGCAGTACTTC.

V is TRBV21-1 and J is TRBJ1-4; TRBD1, the table's D call, lacks a check against the DNA. TRBV21-1 is a pseudogene. The CDR3 is 16 amino acids. Written as DNA, the CDR3 is TGTGCCAGCAGCGCTGGACAGGGGGCAGTTTCGGGAAAACTGTTTTTT. Translating gives CASSAGQGAVSGKLFF.

The V gene is TRBV28, the J gene TRBJ1-1; no reliable D call. V shed 3 bases and J shed 1 base, with 9 bases lying between them. This CDR3 spans 14 amino acids. Germline V lookup: CDR1 MDHEN, CDR2 SYDVKM. The CDR3 loop reads CASSLPLPNTEAFF. The CDR3 coding sequence is TGTGCCAGCAGTTTGCCCCTACCGAACACTGAAGCTTTCTTT.

The chain recombines TRBV7-6 with TRBJ2-3, with 8 positions matching TRBD2. CDR1 is SGHVS and CDR2 is FNYEAQ in the germline V gene. Unmatched junction bases numbered 7, after V lost 0 bases and J lost 5 bases. The CDR3 has 16 amino acids. CDR3 region: CASSLAPGLDKDTQYF. The CDR3 DNA sequence: TGTGCCAGCAGCTTAGCGCCGGGACTAGATAAAGATACGCAGTATTTT.

This chain connects TRBV7-3 to TRBJ2-2, with TRBD2 matching over 7 bases. The CDR3 runs to 16 residues. Per the germline V gene, CDR1 is SGHTA and CDR2 is FQGTGA. Losses at the gene ends were 5 bases for V and 6 bases for J; bases not matched to a gene: 12. CDR3 bases: TGTGCCAGCAGCGACTCAACGAGCGGGACCCCCGGGGAGCTGTTTTTT. Its protein is CASSDSTSGTPGELFF.

This chain connects TRBV5-1 to TRBJ2-3, with D unclear. This CDR3 has 15 residues. Germline V gene lookup returns CDR1 SGHRS and CDR2 YFSETQ. The V end lost 0 bases, the J end lost 6 bases, and 14 bases lay between the germline ends. CDR3 residues: CASSLVASSADTQYF. CDR3 bases: TGCGCCAGCAGCTTGGTGGCGAGCTCGGCGGATACGCAGTATTTT.

The rearrangement joins TRBV19 to TRBJ1-1; a weak D match, TRBD1 (6 bases). The CDR3 spans 14 residues. V was trimmed by 8 bases and J by 10 bases, leaving 23 bases between them. Germline V gene lookup returns CDR1 LNHDA and CDR2 SQIVND (reference sequence). CDR3 amino acids: CASSGDSYPGAAFF. The CDR3 DNA sequence: TGTGCCAGTTCGGGGGATTCTTACCCAGGGGCAGCTTTCTTT.

The chain has TRBV19 and TRBJ1-4, with D possibly matching TRBD1 (5 bases). This CDR3 is built from 13 residues. Germline-derived CDR1 and CDR2 are LNHDA and SQIVND (reference sequence). V was cut by 4 bases and J by 2 bases, with 5 bases left in between. CDR3 region: CASSKGTNEKLFF. CDR3 in DNA: TGTGCCAGTAGTAAGGGGACTAATGAAAAACTGTTTTTT.

V is TRBV7-2 and J is TRBJ2-7; no clear D. Germline V CDR1 and CDR2: SGHTA, FQGNSA. The CDR3 length is 14 residues. V dropped 5 bases and J dropped 0 bases, with 11 bases sitting between them. CDR3 sequence: CASSPDWNSYEQYF. CDR3 DNA: TGTGCCAGCAGCCCAGACTGGAACTCCTACGAGCAGTACTTC.

The chain's CDR3 is CASSLARGQLGTDTQYF. The CDR3 bases are TGCGCCAGCAGCTTGGCACGGGGCCAACTAGGCACAGATACGCAGTATTTT. The V call is TRBV5-1, the J call TRBJ2-3; possibly TRBD1 or TRBD2 for D (5 bases each). The CDR3 is 17 residues long. Germline V gene sequence: CDR1 SGHRS, CDR2 YFSETQ. V was pared by 0 bases and J by 1 base, with 15 bases between.

V and J are TRBV28 and TRBJ1-5, with 8 bases fitting TRBD1. This CDR3 contains 14 residues. Germline loops: CDR1 MDHEN, CDR2 SYDVKM. V lost 8 bases, J lost 1 base, and 4 bases stayed unmatched. The CDR3: CASRQGQSNQPQHF. CDR3 sequence (DNA): TGTGCCAGCCGACAGGGGCAGAGCAATCAGCCCCAGCATTTT.

The chain is built from TRBV15 and TRBJ2-5; D tentatively reads TRBD1 or TRBD2 (5 bases each). Germline CDR1 and CDR2: LNHNV and YYDKDF (reference sequence). Trimming removed 0 bases from V and 2 bases from J, with 10 bases in between. The CDR3 spans 15 residues. The CDR3 is CATSRDRGPQETQYF. The CDR3 nucleotides are TGTGCCACCAGCAGAGATAGGGGACCTCAAGAGACCCAGTACTTC.

The gene calls are TRBV5-1 and TRBJ1-3; no firm D call. Trimming took 4 bases from V and 1 from J, leaving 12 bases between them. The CDR3 is made up of 15 amino acids. Germline lookup yields CDR1 SGHRS and CDR2 YFSETQ. CDR3 coding DNA: TGCGCCAGCAGCCCGGGAGGGATTTCTGGAAACACCATATATTTT. This gives the protein CASSPGGISGNTIYF.

V gene TRBV28 combines with J gene TRBJ2-7; D is perhaps TRBD1 (5 bases). Germline CDR1 is MDHEN and CDR2 is SYDVKM. With 5 bases removed from V and 10 bases from J, the gap between germline ends came to 15 bases. CDR3 length: 12 amino acids. DNA of the CDR3: TGTGCCAGCAGTCTCTTCAGGGTCGAACAGTACTTC. Translated: CASSLFRVEQYF.

This chain joins TRBV18 and TRBJ2-3, with 9 bases matching TRBD1. CDR1 KGHSH and CDR2 LQKENI come from the germline V gene. This CDR3 is built from 15 residues. J was trimmed by 6 bases and V by 2 bases; bases with no gene match: 6. As DNA, the CDR3 is TGTGCCAGCTCACCAATGGGACAGGGCATTGATACGCAGTATTTT. Protein product: CASSPMGQGIDTQYF.

This clone was detected only once. This sequence joins TRBV25-1 and TRBJ1-1; possibly TRBD1 for D (6 bases). Germline CDR1 reads MGHDK; CDR2 reads SYGVNS. V gave up 1 base and J gave up 6 bases, with 15 bases separating them. The CDR3 length is 15 residues. The CDR3 sequence: CASSEWGRGGAEAFF. The CDR3 DNA is TGTGCCAGCAGTGAATGGGGCAGGGGTGGTGCTGAAGCTTTCTTT.

This clone showed up just a few times. J is TRBJ1-6 and V is TRBV28; 7 bases are a match to TRBD1. V gave up 5 bases and J gave up 9 bases; unmatched junction bases: 7. CDR3 length equals 14 residues. Germline V lookup: CDR1 MDHEN, CDR2 SYDVKM. Here the CDR3 reads CASSPGTVISPLHF. Here the CDR3 DNA reads TGTGCCAGCAGTCCCGGGACAGTGATTTCACCCCTCCACTTT.

The V call is TRBV30, the J call TRBJ2-7; D unresolved. Per germline, CDR1 GTSNPN and CDR2 SVGIG (reference sequence). This CDR3 is built from 11 residues. The ends were cut back, 1 base at V and 6 bases at J, with 7 bases in the middle. CDR3: CAWSGGGEQYF. The CDR3, as DNA: TGTGCCTGGAGTGGGGGTGGCGAGCAGTACTTC.